The TCR beta chain described here comes from a study of T cells in tuberculosis. Looked up from germline, CDR1 is SNHLY and CDR2 is FYNNEI. This CDR3 is built from 15 residues. The V segment lost 6 bases and the J segment 4 bases; nucleotides outside the gene matches: 10. Some clones are missing from TCRdb's copy, which holds only in-frame ones; the method was immunoSEQ multiplex PCR. The profile covers over 30,000 clones, with 97% appearing a single time and 6.2% taken by the ten largest. Material for sequencing was PBMCs. This chain connects TRBV2 to TRBJ1-2; 8 nucleotides line up with TRBD1. This clonotype originated in a donor aged 10-29 years with latent tuberculosis or without tuberculosis infection. The DNA for the CDR3 is TGTGCCAGCAGCCTATTAAGGACAGGGACCTATGGCTACACCTTC. Its protein product is CASSLLRTGTYGYTF. Complete variable domain (other parts from reference TRBV2 and TRBJ1-2): EPEVTQTPSHQVTQMGQEVILRCVPISNHLYFYWYRQILGQKVEFLVSFYNNEISEKSEIFDDQFSVERPDGSNFTLKIRSTKLEDSAMYFCASSLLRTGTYGYTFGSGTRLTVV.